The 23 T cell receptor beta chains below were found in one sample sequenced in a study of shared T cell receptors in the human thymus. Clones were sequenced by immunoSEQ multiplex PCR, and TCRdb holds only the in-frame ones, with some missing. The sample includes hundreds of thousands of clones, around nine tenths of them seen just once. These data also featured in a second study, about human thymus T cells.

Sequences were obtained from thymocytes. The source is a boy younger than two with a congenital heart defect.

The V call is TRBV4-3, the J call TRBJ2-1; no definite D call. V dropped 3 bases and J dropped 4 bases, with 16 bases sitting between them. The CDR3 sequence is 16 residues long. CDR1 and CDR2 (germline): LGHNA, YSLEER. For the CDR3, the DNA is TGCGCCAGCAGCCACGAAGCGCCACCCGGGTACAATGAGCAGTTCTTC. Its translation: CASSHEAPPGYNEQFF.

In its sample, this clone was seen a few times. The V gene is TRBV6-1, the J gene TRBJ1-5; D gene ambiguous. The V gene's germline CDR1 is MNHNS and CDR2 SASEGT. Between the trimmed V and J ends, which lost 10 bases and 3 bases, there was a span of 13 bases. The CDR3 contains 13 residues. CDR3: CATCCDTNQPQHF. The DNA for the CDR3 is TGTGCCACCTGCTGTGACACCAATCAGCCCCAGCATTTT.

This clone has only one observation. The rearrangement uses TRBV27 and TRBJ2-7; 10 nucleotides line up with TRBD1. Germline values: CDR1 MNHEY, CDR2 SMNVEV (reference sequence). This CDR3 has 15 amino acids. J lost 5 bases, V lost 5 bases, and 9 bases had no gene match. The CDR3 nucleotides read TGTGCCAGCAGTCCACGGACAGGGGGTCACCACGAGCAGTACTTC. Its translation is CASSPRTGGHHEQYF.

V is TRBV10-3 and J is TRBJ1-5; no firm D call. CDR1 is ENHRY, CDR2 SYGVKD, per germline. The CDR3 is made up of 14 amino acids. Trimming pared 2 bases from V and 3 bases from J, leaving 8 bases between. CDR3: CAISEGRDNQPQHF. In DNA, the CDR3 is TGTGCCATCAGTGAGGGTCGAGACAATCAGCCCCAGCATTTT.

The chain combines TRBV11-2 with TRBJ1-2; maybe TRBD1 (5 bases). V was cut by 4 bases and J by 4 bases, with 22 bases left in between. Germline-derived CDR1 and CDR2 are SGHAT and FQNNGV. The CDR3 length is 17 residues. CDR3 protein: CASSYPWGGTGSYGYTF. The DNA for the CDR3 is TGTGCCAGCAGCTATCCCTGGGGGGGGACGGGCAGCTATGGCTACACCTTC.

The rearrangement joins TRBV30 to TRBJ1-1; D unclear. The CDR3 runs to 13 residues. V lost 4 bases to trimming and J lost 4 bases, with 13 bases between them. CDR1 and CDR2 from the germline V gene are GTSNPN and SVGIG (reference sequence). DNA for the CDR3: TGTGCCTGGACGAGCTATAGGAGCACTGAAGCTTTCTTT. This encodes CAWTSYRSTEAFF.

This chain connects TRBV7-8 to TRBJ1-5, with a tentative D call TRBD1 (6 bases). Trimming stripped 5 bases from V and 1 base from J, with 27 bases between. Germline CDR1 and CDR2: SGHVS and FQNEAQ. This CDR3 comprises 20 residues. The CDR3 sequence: CASSRLEGGQRFRSNQPQHF. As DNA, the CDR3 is TGTGCCAGCAGCCGTTTAGAGGGCGGACAGAGGTTTCGGAGCAATCAGCCCCAGCATTTT.

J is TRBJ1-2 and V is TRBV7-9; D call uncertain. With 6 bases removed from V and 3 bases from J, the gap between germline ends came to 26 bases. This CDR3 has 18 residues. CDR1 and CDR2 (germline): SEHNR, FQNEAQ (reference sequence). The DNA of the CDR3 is TGTGCCAGCAGTCATCCCCCAAGGCAGGAAGAGGGTGACTATGGCTACACCTTC. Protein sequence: CASSHPPRQEEGDYGYTF. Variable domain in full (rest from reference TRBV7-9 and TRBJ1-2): DTGVSQNPRHKITKRGQNVTFRCDPISEHNRLYWYRQTLGQGPEFLTYFQNEAQLEKSRLLSDRFSAERPKGSFSTLEIQRTEQGDSAMYLCASSHPPRQEEGDYGYTFGSGTRLTVV.

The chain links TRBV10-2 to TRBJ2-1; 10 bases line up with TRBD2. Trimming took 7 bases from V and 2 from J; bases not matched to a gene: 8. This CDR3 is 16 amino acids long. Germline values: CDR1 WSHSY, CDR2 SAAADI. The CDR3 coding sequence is TGCGCCAGCACCGCCCGGACTAGCGGCACCTACAATGAGCAGTTCTTC. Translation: CASTARTSGTYNEQFF.

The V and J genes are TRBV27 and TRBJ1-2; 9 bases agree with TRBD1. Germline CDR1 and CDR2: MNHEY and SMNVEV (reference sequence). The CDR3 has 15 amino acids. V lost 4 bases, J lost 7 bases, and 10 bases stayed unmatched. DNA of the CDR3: TGTGCCAGCAGTTCCTACAGGGGGCGGCGAAGTGGCTACACCTTC. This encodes CASSSYRGRRSGYTF.

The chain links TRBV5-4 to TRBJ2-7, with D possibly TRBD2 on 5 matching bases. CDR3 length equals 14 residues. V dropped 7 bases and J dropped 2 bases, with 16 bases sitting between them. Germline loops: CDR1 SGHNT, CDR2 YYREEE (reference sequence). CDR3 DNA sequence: TGTGCCAGCGGGCAGGCGGGCAGAACCTACGAGCAGTACTTC. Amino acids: CASGQAGRTYEQYF.

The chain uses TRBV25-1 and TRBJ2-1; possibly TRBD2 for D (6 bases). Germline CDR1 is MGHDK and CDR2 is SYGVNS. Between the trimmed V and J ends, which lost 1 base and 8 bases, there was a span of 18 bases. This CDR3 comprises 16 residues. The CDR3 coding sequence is TGTGCCAGCAGTGAATTTAGGGCGGGACCCTCCTATGAGCAGTTCTTC. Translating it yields CASSEFRAGPSYEQFF.

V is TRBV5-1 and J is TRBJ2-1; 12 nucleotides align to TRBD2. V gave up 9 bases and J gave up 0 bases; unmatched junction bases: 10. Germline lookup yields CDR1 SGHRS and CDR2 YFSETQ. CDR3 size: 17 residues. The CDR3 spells CATQELAGGSSYNEQFF. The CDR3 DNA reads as TGCGCCACCCAGGAGCTAGCGGGAGGGAGCTCCTACAATGAGCAGTTCTTC.

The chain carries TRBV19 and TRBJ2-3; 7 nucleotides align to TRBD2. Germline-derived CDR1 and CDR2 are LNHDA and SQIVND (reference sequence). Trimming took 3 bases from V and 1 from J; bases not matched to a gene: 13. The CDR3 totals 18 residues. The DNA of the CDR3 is TGTGCCAGTAGTATCGGGTCCTGGCGGGAGCCCGGCACAGATACGCAGTATTTT. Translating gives CASSIGSWREPGTDTQYF.

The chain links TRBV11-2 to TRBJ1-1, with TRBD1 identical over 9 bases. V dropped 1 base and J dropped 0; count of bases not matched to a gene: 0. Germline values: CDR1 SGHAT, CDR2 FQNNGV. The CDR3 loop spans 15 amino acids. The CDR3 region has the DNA TGTGCCAGCAGCTTAGGGACAGGGGTGAACACTGAAGCTTTCTTT. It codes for CASSLGTGVNTEAFF.

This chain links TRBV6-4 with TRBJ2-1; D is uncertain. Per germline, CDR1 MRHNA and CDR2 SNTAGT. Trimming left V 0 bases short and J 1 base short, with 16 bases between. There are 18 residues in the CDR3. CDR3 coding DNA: TGTGCCAGCAGTGACTCGGTGGAGACTCCCCTATCCTACAATGAGCAGTTCTTC. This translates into CASSDSVETPLSYNEQFF.

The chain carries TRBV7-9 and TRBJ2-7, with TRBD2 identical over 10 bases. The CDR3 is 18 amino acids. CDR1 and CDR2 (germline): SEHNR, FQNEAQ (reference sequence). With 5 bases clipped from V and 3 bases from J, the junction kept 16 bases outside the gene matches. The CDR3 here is CASSPSPPLAGQLYEQYF. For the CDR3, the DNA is TGTGCCAGCAGCCCAAGCCCACCACTAGCGGGACAACTCTACGAGCAGTACTTC.

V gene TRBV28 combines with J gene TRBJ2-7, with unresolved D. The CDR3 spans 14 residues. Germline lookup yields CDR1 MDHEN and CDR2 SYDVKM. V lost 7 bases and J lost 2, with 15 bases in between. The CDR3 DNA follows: TGTGCCAGCAACCCTAAGAAGAACCCCTACGAGCAGTACTTC. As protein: CASNPKKNPYEQYF.

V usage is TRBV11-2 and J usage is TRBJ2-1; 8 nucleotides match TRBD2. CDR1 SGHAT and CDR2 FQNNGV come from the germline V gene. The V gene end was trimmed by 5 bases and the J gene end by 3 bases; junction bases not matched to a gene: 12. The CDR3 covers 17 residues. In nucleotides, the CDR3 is TGTGCCAGCAGCCGATCCAAAAGCGGGAGCATCTACAATGAGCAGTTCTTC. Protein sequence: CASSRSKSGSIYNEQFF.

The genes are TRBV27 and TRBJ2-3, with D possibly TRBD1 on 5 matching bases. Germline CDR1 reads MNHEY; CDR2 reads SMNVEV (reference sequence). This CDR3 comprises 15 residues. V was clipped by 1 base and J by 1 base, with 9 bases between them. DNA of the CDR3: TGTGCCAGCAGTTTATACCAACAGGGCACAGATACGCAGTATTTT. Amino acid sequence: CASSLYQQGTDTQYF.

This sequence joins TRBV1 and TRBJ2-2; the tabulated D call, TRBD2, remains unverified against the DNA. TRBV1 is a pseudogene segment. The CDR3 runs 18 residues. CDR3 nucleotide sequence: TGCACCAGCAGCCCCAGGCTCGGACTAGCGGGGCCAACCGGGGAGCTGTTTTTT. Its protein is CTSSPRLGLAGPTGELFF.

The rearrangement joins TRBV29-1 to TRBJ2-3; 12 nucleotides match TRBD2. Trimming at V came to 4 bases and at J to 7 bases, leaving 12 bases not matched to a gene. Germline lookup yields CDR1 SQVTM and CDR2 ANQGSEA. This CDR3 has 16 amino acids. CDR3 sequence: CSVAILAGGRPNTQYF. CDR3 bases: TGCAGCGTTGCCATACTAGCGGGAGGCCGACCAAATACGCAGTATTTT.

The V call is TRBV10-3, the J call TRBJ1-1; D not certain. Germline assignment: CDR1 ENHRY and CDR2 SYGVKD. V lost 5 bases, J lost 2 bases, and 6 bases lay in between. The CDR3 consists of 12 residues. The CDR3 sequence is CAISRANTEAFF. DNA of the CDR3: TGTGCCATCAGTAGAGCCAACACTGAAGCTTTCTTT.